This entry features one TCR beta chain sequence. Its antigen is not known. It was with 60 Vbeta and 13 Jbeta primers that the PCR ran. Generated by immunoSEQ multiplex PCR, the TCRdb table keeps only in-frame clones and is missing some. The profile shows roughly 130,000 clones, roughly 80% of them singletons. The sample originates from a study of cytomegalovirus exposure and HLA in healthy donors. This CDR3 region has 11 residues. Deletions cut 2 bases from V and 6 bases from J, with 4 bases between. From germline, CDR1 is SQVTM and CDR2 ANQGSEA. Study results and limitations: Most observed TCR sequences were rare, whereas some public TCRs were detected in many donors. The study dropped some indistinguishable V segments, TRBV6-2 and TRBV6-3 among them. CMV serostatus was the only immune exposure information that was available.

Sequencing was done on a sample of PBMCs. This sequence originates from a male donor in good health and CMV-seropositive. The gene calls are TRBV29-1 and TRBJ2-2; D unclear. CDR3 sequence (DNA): TGCAGCGTTGAACGAGCCGGGGAGCTGTTTTTT. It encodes CSVERAGELFF.